This T cell receptor beta chain was sequenced for a study of cytomegalovirus exposure and HLA in healthy donors. Study information: Some 180 million T cells yielded 100 million or so unique TCR beta sequences in earlier analysis.

With 2 bases removed from V and 0 bases from J, the gap between germline ends came to 11 bases. There are 15 residues in the CDR3. Germline values: CDR1 MGHRA, CDR2 YSYEKL. Notes on this clone: Its antigen is not identified.

General study results and limits: TCR beta V- and J-gene trimming, according to a later analysis, was linked to a missense DCLRE1C variant. Available immune exposure information covered CMV serostatus only.

60 Vbeta and 13 Jbeta primers were used in PCR. Generated by immunoSEQ multiplex PCR, the TCRdb table keeps only in-frame clones and is missing some. Of about 190,000 clones in the sample, about 80% are singletons; the top ten hold around 2.4%. The chain employs TRBV4-1 and TRBJ2-7; D may be TRBD1 (5 bases). The sequenced material came from PBMCs. The TCR sequence derives from a woman aged 30 to 39 in good health and CMV-seronegative. The CDR3 bases are TGCGCCAGCAGCCAATCGTTACAGGACTCCTACGAGCAGTACTTC. Translation gives CASSQSLQDSYEQYF.